One sample yielded the 3 T cell receptor beta chains listed below, sequenced in a study of human T cells and chemical hapten exposure. A single record per CDR3 protein comes from TCRdb applying MiXCR to the RACE reads. Of about 190,000 distinct CDR3 sequences in the sample, about 22% were seen once. The time point was: patch test 3, about 24 weeks after DPC sensitization. Treatment reported: therapeutic diphenylcyclopropenone sensitization with weekly scalp DPC. Sequences were derived from whole blood, sampled in connection with sensitization to the hapten diphenylcyclopropenone (DPC). The receptors shown here come from a woman between 40 and 50 years old with alopecia areata. Some clones in this sample may be carry-over from other donors' samples.

The rearrangement uses TRBV11-2 and TRBJ1-4, with 8 bases matching TRBD1. Germline loops: CDR1 SGHAT, CDR2 FQNNGV. The CDR3 has 14 amino acids. V lost 5 bases to trimming and J lost 2 bases; unmatched junction nucleotides: 1. The CDR3 DNA is TGTGCCAGCAGCGACAGGGGCACTAATGAAAAACTGTTTTTT. Its translation is CASSDRGTNEKLFF.

This clonotype was picked up a small number of times. The V and J genes are TRBV4-2 and TRBJ2-5, with no clear D. Germline values: CDR1 LGHNA, CDR2 YNFKEQ. This CDR3 has 12 residues. The V gene lost 3 bases and the J gene lost 2 bases, with 4 bases spanning the gap. In nucleotides, the CDR3 is TGTGCCAGCAGCCATCCTCAAGAGACCCAGTACTTC. Amino acid sequence: CASSHPQETQYF.

This clonotype has just a few counts. CDR3 loop: CASSPRASGDYNEQFF. The CDR3 coding sequence is TGCGCCAGCAGCCCCCGGGCTAGCGGGGATTACAATGAGCAGTTCTTC. This chain joins TRBV5-1 and TRBJ2-1, with TRBD2 matching 9 bases. Germline CDR1 reads SGHRS; CDR2 reads YFSETQ. The CDR3 extends over 16 amino acids. With V trimmed by 4 bases and J by 4 bases, 9 bases remained unmatched.